What follows are 32 T cell receptor beta chains derived from one specimen sequenced in a study of control samples from healthy donors and cancer patients. Sequencing used immunoSEQ multiplex PCR; TCRdb keeps in-frame clones, though not all of them. Altogether 150,000 or so clones are present, approximately 94% being singletons, with the ten largest covering approximately 5.7%. The sequencing sample was made of blood. The receptors come from a man between 35 and 55 years old in good health.

The chain links TRBV7-2 to TRBJ1-4; D uncertain. V lost 0 bases to trimming and J lost 5 bases, with 4 bases between them. The length of the CDR3 is 13 residues. Germline V gene sequence: CDR1 SGHTA, CDR2 FQGNSA. CDR3 in amino acids: CASSLALNEKLFF. As DNA, the CDR3 is TGTGCCAGCAGCTTAGCGCTCAATGAAAAACTGTTTTTT.

This clone was counted a few times. The genes are TRBV7-9 and TRBJ1-1, with 8 bases aligning to TRBD1. Germline CDR1 and CDR2: SEHNR and FQNEAQ (reference sequence). V trimming: 5 bases; J trimming: 1 base; junction bases outside the gene matches: 12. This CDR3 spans 17 amino acids. CDR3 bases: TGTGCCAGCAGCCCTCTACCAGGGGGCTGGGGGAACACTGAAGCTTTCTTT. Its translation: CASSPLPGGWGNTEAFF.

The chain employs TRBV4-1 and TRBJ1-2; no firm D call. There are 15 residues in the CDR3. With 4 bases removed from V and 2 bases from J, the gap between germline ends came to 14 bases. Germline V gene data show CDR1 as MGHRA and CDR2 as YSYEKL. CDR3 coding DNA: TGCGCCAGCAGCCCCGAGGAGAAAAGGAACTATGGCTACACCTTC. The encoded protein is CASSPEEKRNYGYTF.

This chain uses TRBV30 with TRBJ2-7; 7 bases line up with TRBD2. CDR1 and CDR2 (germline): GTSNPN, SVGIG (reference sequence). Unmatched junction bases numbered 7, after V lost 1 base and J lost 4 bases. CDR3 length equals 14 residues. The CDR3 loop reads CAWSDWASGYEQYF. The CDR3 bases are TGTGCCTGGAGTGACTGGGCTAGCGGATACGAGCAGTACTTC. Full variable domain (missing parts from reference TRBV30 and TRBJ2-7): SQTIHQWPATLVQPVGSPLSLECTVEGTSNPNLYWYRQAAGRGLQLLFYSVGIGQISSEVPQNLSASRPQDRQFILSSKKLLLSDSGFYLCAWSDWASGYEQYFGPGTRLTVT.

The chain couples TRBV6-5 to TRBJ1-2; D perhaps matches TRBD1 (5 bases). Trimming shortened V by 4 bases and J by 8 bases, and 14 bases separated the two germline ends. Looked up from germline, CDR1 is MNHEY and CDR2 is SVGAGI. This CDR3 is 13 amino acids long. DNA for the CDR3: TGTGCCAGCAGTTCCGACCGGGGGGTAGGCTACACCTTC. It encodes CASSSDRGVGYTF.

Worth noting for this clone: This specimen includes other DNA sequences encoding the same CDR3. The V gene is TRBV12-3 or TRBV12-4, the J gene TRBJ2-1; the D gene is possibly TRBD2 (7 bases). With 5 bases removed from V and 12 bases from J, the gap between germline ends came to 14 bases. The CDR3 is made up of 12 amino acids. CDR3 protein: CASSGGGRGQFF. The DNA of the CDR3 is TGTGCCAGCAGTGGGGGGGGGCGGGGGCAGTTCTTC.

The chain carries TRBV11-2 and TRBJ2-1, with a possible D match to TRBD1 (6 bases). Germline V gene lookup returns CDR1 SGHAT and CDR2 FQNNGV. The V end lost 1 base, the J end lost 0 bases, and 10 bases lay between the germline ends. The length of the CDR3 is 16 residues. CDR3 region: CASSLGDTYSYNEQFF. In DNA form, the CDR3 reads TGTGCCAGCAGCTTAGGGGACACCTACTCCTACAATGAGCAGTTCTTC.

A remark on this clone: An end of the junction does not agree with germline; a read error may underlie this. J is TRBJ2-7 and V is TRBV4-1; D uncertain. Germline CDR1 and CDR2: MGHRA and YSYEKL. The CDR3 covers 14 residues. CDR3 in amino acids: CASSLTETSCEQYF. The CDR3, as DNA: TGCGCCAGCAGCCTAACAGAGACCTCCTGCGAGCAGTACTTC.

The rearrangement uses TRBV6-1 and TRBJ1-5, with TRBD1 as a possible D gene (5 bases). With 3 bases removed from V and 0 bases from J, the gap between germline ends came to 12 bases. The germline CDR1 and CDR2 sequences are MNHNS and SASEGT. CDR3 length: 16 residues. CDR3 bases: TGTGCCAGCAGTGAGAGGGGAGCATATAGCAATCAGCCCCAGCATTTT. Its protein is CASSERGAYSNQPQHF.

J is TRBJ1-2 and V is TRBV6-2 or TRBV6-3; 8 bases fit TRBD1. The V and J ends lost 2 bases and 5 bases, in that order; junction bases with no gene match: 7. CDR3 length: 15 residues. The germline CDR1 and CDR2 sequences are MNHEY and SVGEGT. The CDR3 DNA is TGTGCCAGCAGTTACCCACAGGACAGGGAGTATGGCTACACCTTC. Translating it yields CASSYPQDREYGYTF.

The count of this clone is one. V and J are TRBV18 and TRBJ1-2, with TRBD1 matching over 7 bases. The CDR3 sequence is 16 residues long. The V gene end was trimmed by 4 bases and the J gene end by 8 bases; junction bases not matched to a gene: 16. Germline V gives CDR1 KGHSH, CDR2 LQKENI. The CDR3: CASSQQQGIGESGYTF. The CDR3 DNA sequence: TGTGCCAGCTCACAACAACAGGGGATCGGGGAAAGCGGCTACACCTTC.

CDR3 in DNA: TGTGCCAGCTCACCGGGGCTAGAGTCACCCCTCCACTTT. Its protein product is CASSPGLESPLHF. This chain connects TRBV18 to TRBJ1-6, with D perhaps TRBD1 (5 bases). CDR1 and CDR2 from the germline V gene are KGHSH and LQKENI. The CDR3 totals 13 residues. V lost 3 bases, J lost 10 bases, and 10 bases lay in between.

The chain is built from TRBV7-2 and TRBJ1-5; 7 bases map to TRBD1. The CDR3 totals 15 residues. Germline V gene sequence: CDR1 SGHTA, CDR2 FQGNSA. Unmatched junction bases numbered 7, after V lost 5 bases and J lost 3 bases. CDR3 residues: CASSEGQALNQPQHF. CDR3 DNA sequence: TGTGCCAGCAGCGAAGGACAGGCGCTCAATCAGCCCCAGCATTTT.

The V and J genes are TRBV5-4 and TRBJ1-2; 8 bases agree with TRBD1. This CDR3 has 16 amino acids. CDR1 and CDR2 (germline): SGHNT, YYREEE (reference sequence). With 0 bases clipped from V and 1 base from J, the junction kept 5 bases outside the gene matches. The CDR3 spells CASSLGQGAINYGYTF. CDR3 bases: TGTGCCAGCAGCTTGGGGCAGGGGGCGATTAACTATGGCTACACCTTC.

The rearrangement joins TRBV18 to TRBJ1-2, with D unresolved. V dropped 3 bases and J dropped 7 bases, with 12 bases sitting between them. The CDR3 has 13 residues. Germline V lookup: CDR1 KGHSH, CDR2 LQKENI. CDR3 sequence reads: CASSPLDWGGYTF. The CDR3 DNA is TGTGCCAGCTCACCCCTGGACTGGGGTGGCTACACCTTC.

The chain links TRBV25-1 to TRBJ1-4; D ambiguous. From germline, CDR1 is MGHDK and CDR2 SYGVNS. Trimming left V 3 bases short and J 11 bases short, with 16 bases between. The CDR3 totals 14 residues. CDR3 region: CASSDTRGVGKLFF. CDR3 bases: TGTGCCAGCAGTGACACCCGTGGGGTCGGGAAACTGTTTTTT.

The V call is TRBV19, the J call TRBJ2-3, with a tentative D call TRBD2 (6 bases). V lost 6 bases, J lost 8 bases, and 12 bases lay in between. CDR1 and CDR2 from the germline V gene are LNHDA and SQIVND (reference sequence). This CDR3 has 12 amino acids. The CDR3 sequence is CASRVWGGTQYF. The CDR3 DNA sequence: TGTGCCAGTAGAGTCTGGGGAGGTACGCAGTATTTT.

The chain couples TRBV28 to TRBJ2-7; 9 bases are a match to TRBD1. The CDR3 totals 15 residues. V dropped 0 bases and J dropped 3; count of bases not matched to a gene: 3. The germline V gene encodes CDR1 MDHEN and CDR2 SYDVKM. The CDR3 protein is CASSLWGQGHYEQYF. DNA of the CDR3: TGTGCCAGCAGTTTATGGGGACAGGGCCACTACGAGCAGTACTTC.

The rearrangement uses TRBV6-2 or TRBV6-3 and TRBJ1-2, with 10 bases matching TRBD1. Germline-derived CDR1 and CDR2 are MNHEY and SVGEGT. The length of the CDR3 is 14 residues. With 1 base clipped from V and 5 bases from J, the junction kept 1 base outside the gene matches. The CDR3 loop reads CASSYWDRGYGYTF. Written as DNA, the CDR3 is TGTGCCAGCAGTTACTGGGACAGGGGATATGGCTACACCTTC.

The rearrangement links TRBV19 to TRBJ1-5, with D tentatively TRBD1 (6 bases). V shed 8 bases and J shed 1 base, with 15 bases lying between them. The V gene's germline CDR1 is LNHDA and CDR2 SQIVND (reference sequence). This CDR3 contains 15 residues. The DNA of the CDR3 is TGTGCCAGTGGTCGGCCCCAGGGGAGCAATCAGCCCCAGCATTTT. Its translation: CASGRPQGSNQPQHF.

CDR3 in amino acids: CASSEVGQSFATEAFF. DNA of the CDR3: TGTGCCAGCAGTGAAGTAGGGCAGAGCTTCGCCACTGAAGCTTTCTTT. The chain combines TRBV2 with TRBJ1-1, with unresolved D. The CDR3 length is 16 residues. Trimming cost V 1 base and J 4 bases, with 16 bases left between them. The germline V gene encodes CDR1 SNHLY and CDR2 FYNNEI. Combining the CDR3 with reference TRBV2 and TRBJ1-1 gives the whole variable domain EPEVTQTPSHQVTQMGQEVILRCVPISNHLYFYWYRQILGQKVEFLVSFYNNEISEKSEIFDDQFSVERPDGSNFTLKIRSTKLEDSAMYFCASSEVGQSFATEAFFGQGTRLTVV.

This chain links TRBV19 with TRBJ1-4; D is unclear. Germline CDR1 and CDR2: LNHDA and SQIVND (reference sequence). The CDR3 extends over 15 amino acids. Trimming shortened V by 7 bases and J by 0 bases, and 12 bases separated the two germline ends. The chain's CDR3 is CASNPPGSTNEKLFF. In nucleotides, the CDR3 is TGTGCCAGTAACCCACCGGGATCAACTAATGAAAAACTGTTTTTT.

The chain employs TRBV7-7 and TRBJ2-1; 10 nucleotides agree with TRBD2. The CDR3 has 15 amino acids. Germline CDR1 is SSHAT and CDR2 is FNYEAQ (reference sequence). J lost 11 bases, V lost 1 base, and 8 bases had no gene match. The CDR3 reads CASSLGTSGLSQQFF. The DNA for the CDR3 is TGTGCCAGCAGCTTAGGGACTAGCGGACTATCTCAGCAGTTCTTC.

The DNA of the CDR3 is TGTGCCAGCAGTTTATGGGGCGGGGGGTCTTATGAGACCCAGTACTTC. Encoded protein: CASSLWGGGSYETQYF. The J gene is TRBJ2-5, the V gene TRBV28, with 8 bases that match TRBD2. V was pared by 0 bases and J by 5 bases, with 8 bases of the junction left unmatched. The germline gives CDR1 MDHEN, CDR2 SYDVKM. This CDR3 has 16 amino acids. Using reference TRBV28 and TRBJ2-5 for the parts outside the CDR3, the full variable domain is DVKVTQSSRYLVKRTGEKVFLECVQDMDHENMFWYRQDPGLGLRLIYFSYDVKMKEKGDIPEGYSVSREKKERFSLILESASTNQTSMYLCASSLWGGGSYETQYFGPGTRLLVL.

V usage is TRBV3-1 (or the pseudogene TRBV3-2) and J usage is TRBJ1-1; a weak D match, TRBD1 (6 bases). Germline CDR1 LGHDT, CDR2 YNNKEL (reference sequence). This CDR3 contains 14 residues. Trimming took off 5 bases at V and 3 bases at J, with 13 bases between the two ends. The CDR3 DNA is TGTGCCAGCAGCGTGGCAGGGGCAGACACTGAAGCTTTCTTT. As protein: CASSVAGADTEAFF.

This rearrangement joins TRBV5-1 to TRBJ1-2; D is perhaps TRBD1 (5 bases). Deletions cut 0 bases from V and 2 bases from J, with 8 bases between. Germline V lookup: CDR1 SGHRS, CDR2 YFSETQ. The CDR3 loop spans 14 amino acids. The CDR3: CASSLGDGNYGYTF. DNA for the CDR3: TGCGCCAGCAGCTTGGGGGACGGGAACTATGGCTACACCTTC.

This rearrangement joins TRBV7-2 to TRBJ1-1; the D gene is possibly TRBD1 (5 bases). The V end was cut by 4 bases, the J end by 10 bases, with 28 bases between. Germline V gene data show CDR1 as SGHTA and CDR2 as FQGNSA. The CDR3 sequence is 17 residues long. CDR3 protein: CASSYSGGRDSLSRAFF. The CDR3 nucleotides read TGTGCCAGCAGCTACTCGGGGGGGAGAGACAGTTTATCTAGAGCTTTCTTT.

J is TRBJ2-2 and V is TRBV4-1; D unresolved. The CDR3 covers 14 residues. Germline V gene sequence: CDR1 MGHRA, CDR2 YSYEKL. Trimming shortened V by 0 bases and J by 5 bases, and 7 bases separated the two germline ends. The CDR3 loop reads CASSQDPHTGELFF. CDR3 DNA sequence: TGCGCCAGCAGCCAAGATCCCCATACCGGGGAGCTGTTTTTT.

This chain uses TRBV2 with TRBJ1-5; D possibly corresponds to TRBD1 (6 bases). Trimming took 7 bases from V and 6 from J, leaving 16 bases between them. This CDR3 has 14 amino acids. CDR1 SNHLY and CDR2 FYNNEI come from the germline V gene. The DNA of the CDR3 is TGTGCCAGCACCGAGGGAGGGGGGGTTCAGCCCCAGCATTTT. Encoded protein: CASTEGGGVQPQHF. The full variable domain, completed using reference TRBV2 and TRBJ1-5, is EPEVTQTPSHQVTQMGQEVILRCVPISNHLYFYWYRQILGQKVEFLVSFYNNEISEKSEIFDDQFSVERPDGSNFTLKIRSTKLEDSAMYFCASTEGGGVQPQHFGDGTRLSIL.

The V call is TRBV15, the J call TRBJ1-6; no clear D. Trimming cost V 1 base and J 9 bases, with 4 bases left between them. Germline V gene data show CDR1 as LNHNV and CDR2 as YYDKDF (reference sequence). This CDR3 has 12 residues. The CDR3, as DNA: TGTGCCACCAGCAGAGTCAGTTCACCCCTCCACTTT. Translation: CATSRVSSPLHF.

The chain recombines TRBV5-4 with TRBJ2-1; D perhaps matches TRBD2 (5 bases). The CDR3 is 15 residues long. Looked up from germline, CDR1 is SGHNT and CDR2 is YYREEE (reference sequence). Trimming shortened V by 6 bases and J by 0 bases, and 13 bases separated the two germline ends. The CDR3 spells CASTASTISYNEQFF. The CDR3 DNA is TGTGCCAGCACCGCTAGCACGATCTCCTACAATGAGCAGTTCTTC. Based on the CDR3 plus reference TRBV5-4 and TRBJ2-1, the full variable domain is ETGVTQSPTHLIKTRGQQVTLRCSSQSGHNTVSWYQQALGQGPQFIFQYYREEENGRGNFPPRFSGLQFPNYSSELNVNALELDDSALYLCASTASTISYNEQFFGPGTRLTVL.

The chain links TRBV5-1 to TRBJ2-7; 11 bases are a match to TRBD1. CDR1 and CDR2 from the germline V gene are SGHRS and YFSETQ. CDR3 length equals 14 residues. V was clipped by 4 bases and J by 4 bases; unmatched bases: 4. The CDR3 DNA is TGCGCCAGCAGCGCCGGACAGGGGGCTTACGAGCAGTACTTC. Its translation: CASSAGQGAYEQYF.